This TCR beta chain derives from a study of technical replicates of blood from several donors. Assay used: immunoSEQ multiplex PCR; TCRdb lists only in-frame clones, some missing. The sample records under 90,000 clones, 96% being singletons. V lost 3 bases to trimming and J lost 8 bases, with 13 bases between them. Per germline, CDR1 SGHAT and CDR2 FQDESV (reference sequence). The CDR3 has 13 amino acids. The sequence was collected from a human donor in good health. Sequencing input: T cells isolated from PBMCs. The chain couples TRBV11-1 to TRBJ1-1; no firm D call. In DNA form, the CDR3 reads TGTGCCAGCAGCTTCTCGCCAACAACGGAAGCTTTCTTT. Amino acids: CASSFSPTTEAFF.